This note documents a single T cell receptor (beta chain) sequence. Its antigen remains unidentified. No much larger clone is present one base from it, and per-base qualities are unavailable. The data belong to a study of T cell responses to AZD1222 COVID-19 vaccine (dated by TCRdb to 2020 to 2022). Broadly, across the study: A total of under 250 trial participants underwent TCR sequencing, of whom 200 to 220 had received two doses of AZD1222 and 26 had received two doses of the MenACWY control vaccine. Enrollment into the trials was organized by age into subgroups of 18-55, 56-69 and 70-plus years, and those subgroups contained roughly 150, 30 and 60 TCR-sequenced participants, respectively.

Overall study results and their limits: Participants were mostly white British, with more females than males. The authors suggested clonal diversity may have been underestimated. Because no samples from the day 14 peak response were available, repertoires could be characterized only after the peak T cell response. In the small 56-69-year group, the increase in depth fell short of significance, most likely because of low power. Reportedly, close to half of the unique spike-specific TCRs recognized epitopes lying outside the regions that are mutated in the B.1.351 and B.1.1.7 variants. After two AZD1222 doses, spike-specific TCR breadth and depth were significantly higher than at day 0 and than in MenACWY recipients. Conclusions about previously exposed vaccinees are limited, since just five or six AZD1222 recipients were seropositive for SARS-CoV-2 at baseline. The vaccine-associated CD4 TCRs covered the entire spike protein, and the dominant responses fell in regions 160-218 and 743-854.

CDR1 and CDR2 were assigned from the germline V gene as SGHAT and FQNNGV. The junction carries 14 bases between V and J, which are trimmed by 5 bases and 1 base respectively. The CDR3, from cysteine to phenylalanine, totals 15 residues. Only the CDR3 DNA stays, 45 bases, in frame from base 1. The CDR3 regions of human TCRbeta chains were analyzed by immunosequencing. The study's processing was this. TCRs in the repertoires were matched against a reference library of SARS-CoV-2-specific TCRs that had been generated with the MIRA antigen-specificity platform. Breadth meant the fraction of unique TCRs that were SARS-CoV-2-associated, whereas depth meant the fraction of total T cells that were SARS-CoV-2-associated. Using the MIRA data, each spike-specific TCR was mapped to the spike region that the TCR reacts to and placed in a CD4 or CD8 class. Log10-transformed breadth and depth values were compared by one-way ANOVA with Sidak's multiple comparisons tests. TCRdb's version of the immuneACCESS table is confined to in-frame rearrangements and falls short of the full clone set. An unresolved V gene accounts for under half of the shortfall where checked; the remainder is of unknown origin. Clone size and the V and J calls come from that table; the DNA yielded D and trimming. The sample table records approximately 180,000 clones; approximately 92% of these occur just once. Clones ranked in the top ten supply around 0.96% of the sample.

In light of the paper, this sample's time point label describes: about 28 days (+/-7) after the second vaccine dose. Taken with the paper, the label for treatment or condition translates to: meningococcal conjugate vaccine given as trial control. Vaccinee samples came from UK trials COV001 and COV002, including a single-blind randomized controlled phase 2/3 trial of AZD1222 (ChAdOx1 nCoV-19) in healthy adults. For TCRbeta chain sequencing, PBMC samples from trial participants were taken at day 0 and at day 28 after the second dose. This TCR was recovered from an adult who received the MenACWY meningococcal vaccine as a control. The rearranged segments are TRBV11-2 and TRBJ2-5; the D gene is possibly TRBD1 or TRBD2, each agreeing over 6 bases. The sequencing used peripheral blood, collected 28 days after the second dose of the MenACWY control vaccine. CDR3 sequence: CASSTARGPQETQYF. The nucleotide sequence reads TGTGCCAGCAGCACCGCTCGGGGGCCCCAAGAGACCCAGTACTTC.